Shown below are 21 T cell receptor beta chains from a single sample sequenced in a study of multiple sclerosis patients with progressive multifocal leukoencephalopathy (dated by TCRdb to 2018 to 2020). The time point label for this specimen denotes: time of PML onset. This specimen's treatment or condition label, per the study, means: on natalizumab therapy at sampling. The library was built by means of the immunoSEQ multiplex PCR assay. The table comes from immuneACCESS by way of TCRdb, which keeps in-frame sequences with V and J called. Part of the clones is missing from these tables; in studies checked, under half for an unresolved V gene and the rest for unknown reasons. The sample table lists 25,000 to 35,000 clones, less than 90% of them with a count of one. The ten largest make up roughly 3.2% of the sample. Specimen: PBMCs, collected from a patient treated with natalizumab. Every receptor here comes from a human donor with progressive multifocal leukoencephalopathy.

This chain joins TRBV10-1 and TRBJ1-1; a weak D match, TRBD1 (5 bases). Germline V CDR1 and CDR2: WNHNN, SYGVQD (reference sequence). The CDR3 totals 18 residues. Trimming stripped 5 bases from V and 1 base from J, with 23 bases between. The CDR3 here is CASSNFLWAGSGNTEAFF. CDR3 sequence (DNA): TGCGCCAGCAGTAACTTCTTGTGGGCAGGGTCCGGGAACACTGAAGCTTTCTTT.

This rearrangement joins TRBV28 to TRBJ1-2; no firm D call. The CDR3 is made up of 12 amino acids. The V end was cut by 8 bases, the J end by 5 bases, with 12 bases between. The germline V gene encodes CDR1 MDHEN and CDR2 SYDVKM. The CDR3 region is CASGRAGYGYTF. In DNA form, the CDR3 reads TGTGCCAGCGGCCGCGCTGGGTATGGCTACACCTTC.

This chain links TRBV4-1 with TRBJ2-6; perhaps TRBD1 as D (5 bases). The CDR3 totals 16 residues. Trimming shortened V by 0 bases and J by 2 bases, and 8 bases separated the two germline ends. Germline values: CDR1 MGHRA, CDR2 YSYEKL. The CDR3 nucleotides are TGCGCCAGCAGCCAAGACAGGGCGGCTGGGGCCAACGTCCTGACTTTC. This codes for CASSQDRAAGANVLTF.

The chain carries TRBV7-3 and TRBJ1-6, with 10 nucleotides matching TRBD1. This CDR3 has 14 residues. V was clipped by 6 bases and J by 6 bases; unmatched bases: 2. The V gene's germline CDR1 is SGHTA and CDR2 FQGTGA. The chain's CDR3 is CASRGTGVNSPLHF. CDR3 in DNA: TGTGCCAGCAGGGGGACAGGGGTTAATTCACCCCTCCACTTT.

The chain is built from TRBV5-1 and TRBJ2-3, with D perhaps matching TRBD1 (5 bases). The ends were cut back, 0 bases at V and 3 bases at J, with 5 bases in the middle. Per the germline V gene, CDR1 is SGHRS and CDR2 is YFSETQ. The CDR3 runs 13 residues. CDR3 residues: CASSLEGTDTQYF. The CDR3 DNA is TGCGCCAGCAGCTTGGAGGGGACAGATACGCAGTATTTT. The variable domain in full, completed from reference TRBV5-1 and TRBJ2-3, reads KAGVTQTPRYLIKTRGQQVTLSCSPISGHRSVSWYQQTPGQGLQFLFEYFSETQRNKGNFPGRFSGRQFSNSRSEMNVSTLELGDSALYLCASSLEGTDTQYFGPGTRLTVL.

The chain is built from TRBV9 and TRBJ1-3; tentatively, D is TRBD1 (5 bases). CDR1 is SGDLS, CDR2 YYNGEE, per germline. The germline V and J ends were trimmed by 6 bases and 0 bases, with 16 bases remaining between them. This CDR3 has 16 amino acids. CDR3 coding DNA: TGTGCCAGCACCACGGGGGGGTTCAGCTCTGGAAACACCATATATTTT. It translates to CASTTGGFSSGNTIYF.

This clone came up once. The chain carries TRBV14 and TRBJ1-1; D not resolved. The germline gives CDR1 SGHDN, CDR2 FVKESK. V dropped 3 bases and J dropped 6 bases, with 14 bases sitting between them. CDR3 length: 14 amino acids. The CDR3 region is CASSQGSPGAEAFF. The CDR3 coding sequence is TGTGCCAGCAGCCAGGGCAGTCCTGGGGCTGAAGCTTTCTTT.

The J gene is TRBJ1-2, the V gene TRBV28; tentative D call: TRBD1 (5 bases). V was shortened by 6 bases and J by 7 bases, with 15 bases between the two germline ends. There are 13 residues in the CDR3. In germline, CDR1 is MDHEN, CDR2 SYDVKM. The chain's CDR3 is CASRVGRVGGYTF. The DNA of the CDR3 is TGTGCCAGCAGGGTTGGCAGGGTGGGTGGCTACACCTTC.

The CDR3 DNA reads TGTGCCAGCAGCCCTTCAGACTACCCCACAGATACGCAGTATTTT. Its translation is CASSPSDYPTDTQYF. The rearrangement links TRBV7-8 to TRBJ2-3, with D possibly being TRBD2 (5 bases). CDR1 SGHVS and CDR2 FQNEAQ come from the germline V gene. V lost 5 bases, J lost 2 bases, and 14 bases lay in between. There are 15 residues in the CDR3.

The chain uses TRBV6-5 and TRBJ1-1; no clear D. The CDR3 is 13 amino acids. The germline V and J ends were trimmed by 7 bases and 13 bases, with 22 bases remaining between them. Germline values: CDR1 MNHEY, CDR2 SVGAGI. For the CDR3, the DNA is TGTGCCAGCACCCCATACGAGGAGGTCTATGTTTTCTTT. It is translated as CASTPYEEVYVFF.

V gene TRBV30 combines with J gene TRBJ1-2, with TRBD1 identical over 8 bases. Germline loops: CDR1 GTSNPN, CDR2 SVGIG (reference sequence). This CDR3 is built from 13 residues. With V trimmed by 4 bases and J by 5 bases, 6 bases remained unmatched. CDR3 sequence: CAWNDRGGYGYTF. The CDR3 nucleotides read TGTGCCTGGAATGACAGGGGAGGGTATGGCTACACCTTC.

In the case of this clone: One end of the junction varies from germline; a read error may be responsible. The sample contains more than one DNA sequence encoding this CDR3. DNA of the CDR3: TGCGCCAGCAGTTTAAAGGCTAACACTGAAGCTTTCTTT. This translates into CASSLKANTEAFF. This rearrangement joins TRBV28 to TRBJ1-1; D call uncertain. Germline loops: CDR1 MDHEN, CDR2 SYDVKM. The CDR3 is made up of 13 amino acids.

This rearrangement joins TRBV28 to TRBJ1-4; D is ambiguous. Germline V gene data show CDR1 as MDHEN and CDR2 as SYDVKM. This CDR3 is 15 amino acids long. Trimming pared 4 bases from V and 0 bases from J, leaving 9 bases between. CDR3 DNA sequence: TGTGCCAGCAGTTGGACCCAGGCAACTAATGAAAAACTGTTTTTT. Translating it yields CASSWTQATNEKLFF.

This rearrangement joins TRBV2 to TRBJ1-1, with no clear D. The CDR3 has 16 residues. Trimming removed 6 bases at V and 1 base at J, with 18 bases between. Germline CDR1 reads SNHLY; CDR2 reads FYNNEI. Here the CDR3 DNA reads TGTGCCAGCAGCCTGGTACTACCTTGGGCGAACACTGAAGCTTTCTTT. This encodes CASSLVLPWANTEAFF.

The rearrangement joins TRBV5-6 to TRBJ2-2; 10 bases are a match to TRBD2. V shed 1 base, J shed 5 bases, and the junction held 8 bases outside the gene matches. Germline V gives CDR1 SGHDT, CDR2 YYEEEE. There are 17 residues in the CDR3. CDR3 nucleotide sequence: TGTGCCAGCAGCTTGCCCCTTACTAGCGGGGAGACCGGGGAGCTGTTTTTT. Translated, it gives CASSLPLTSGETGELFF.

The gene calls are TRBV27 and TRBJ2-5; 12 bases map to TRBD2. Near its end, the DNA agrees better with TRBJ2-7, so the J call may be wrong. The CDR3 length is 15 residues. Looked up from germline, CDR1 is MNHEY and CDR2 is SMNVEV (reference sequence). The CDR3 protein is CASTRTSGAFYEQYF. The CDR3 DNA reads as TGTGCCAGTACCAGGACTAGCGGGGCTTTCTACGAGCAGTACTTC.

The chain is built from TRBV27 and TRBJ2-2; 8 bases are shared with TRBD1. This CDR3 is 17 amino acids long. Germline V lookup: CDR1 MNHEY, CDR2 SMNVEV (reference sequence). Losses at the gene ends were 8 bases for V and 3 bases for J; bases not matched to a gene: 14. The CDR3 here is CASSIARGRRDTGELFF. In DNA form, the CDR3 reads TGTGCCAGCTCTATTGCCAGGGGGCGCAGGGACACCGGGGAGCTGTTTTTT.

The chain recombines TRBV9 with TRBJ2-2; TRBD2 matches 8 bases. The junction had 13 bases not matched to a gene; V was cut back by 4 bases and J by 5 bases. Germline V CDR1 and CDR2: SGDLS, YYNGEE. This CDR3 is 17 amino acids long. CDR3 DNA sequence: TGTGCCAGCAGCCTCAGGGGAGCGGGAGACTGGACCGGGGAGCTGTTTTTT. Amino acids: CASSLRGAGDWTGELFF. The whole variable domain, filled in from reference TRBV9 and TRBJ2-2, reads DSGVTQTPKHLITATGQRVTLRCSPRSGDLSVYWYQQSLDQGLQFLIQYYNGEERAKGNILERFSAQQFPDLHSELNLSSLELGDSALYFCASSLRGAGDWTGELFFGEGSRLTVL.

The V call is TRBV6-6, the J call TRBJ1-2; D remains unclear. V gave up 4 bases and J gave up 4 bases, with 13 bases separating them. The germline gives CDR1 MNHNY, CDR2 SVGAGI (reference sequence). The CDR3 is 14 amino acids. The CDR3 reads CASSSKTETYGYTF. CDR3 DNA: TGTGCCAGCAGTTCCAAGACTGAGACCTATGGCTACACCTTC.

To note about this clone: The junction does not match germline at one end; this may be a read error. This sequence joins TRBV7-7 and TRBJ2-3, with 7 nucleotides matching TRBD2. This CDR3 comprises 16 residues. The germline CDR1 and CDR2 sequences are SSHAT and FNYEAQ (reference sequence). The CDR3 DNA reads as TGTGCTAGCAGCCCAGCCGGGGCGGGAGCCACAGATACGCAGTATTTT. Translated: CASSPAGAGATDTQYF. The complete variable domain, with remaining parts taken from reference TRBV7-7 and TRBJ2-3, reads GAGVSQSPRYKVTKRGQDVTLRCDPISSHATLYWYQQALGQGPEFLTYFNYEAQPDKSGLPSDRFSAERPEGSISTLTIQRTEQRDSAMYRCASSPAGAGATDTQYFGPGTRLTVL.

The J gene is TRBJ1-4, the V gene TRBV5-1, with D perhaps TRBD1 (5 bases). V lost 3 bases and J lost 4, with 16 bases in between. This CDR3 is 16 amino acids long. Germline V lookup: CDR1 SGHRS, CDR2 YFSETQ. CDR3 coding DNA: TGCGCCAGCAGCTCCGGGACCCAAAGTAATAATGAAAAACTGTTTTTT. This codes for CASSSGTQSNNEKLFF.